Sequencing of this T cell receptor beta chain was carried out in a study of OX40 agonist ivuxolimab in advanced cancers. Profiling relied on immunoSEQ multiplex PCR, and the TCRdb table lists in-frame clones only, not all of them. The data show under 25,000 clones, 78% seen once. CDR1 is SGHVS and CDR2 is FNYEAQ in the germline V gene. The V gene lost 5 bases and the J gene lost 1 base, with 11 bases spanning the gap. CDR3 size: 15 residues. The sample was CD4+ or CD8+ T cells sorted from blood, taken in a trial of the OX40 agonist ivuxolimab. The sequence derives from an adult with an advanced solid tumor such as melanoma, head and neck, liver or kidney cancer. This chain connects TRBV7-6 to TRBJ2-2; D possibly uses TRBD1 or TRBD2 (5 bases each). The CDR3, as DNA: TGTGCCAGCAGCCCCGAGGGGTTGAACACCGGGGAGCTGTTTTTT. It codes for CASSPEGLNTGELFF.